This TCR beta chain was recovered during a study of T cell responses to AZD1222 COVID-19 vaccine. Whole-study results and caveats: A rise in Spike-specific TCR breadth and depth followed two AZD1222 doses. Among the donors, most were white British and more were female, and clonal diversity was possibly underestimated.

Comments on this clone: Its antigen is undetermined.

Second doses that came at about 4 or about 12 weeks were put together. Germline CDR1 and CDR2: SGHTA and FQGTGA. The CDR3 is made up of 13 amino acids. Trimming pared 2 bases from V and 1 base from J, leaving 5 bases between. Profiled with immunoSEQ multiplex PCR; TCRdb holds only in-frame clones, not every one. The repertoire consists of more than 95,000 clones, with more than 65% occurring once and the leading ten covering about 27%. Sequencing used peripheral blood, obtained 28 days after the second AZD1222 dose. This sequence was found in an adult who received the AZD1222 COVID-19 vaccine. The chain employs TRBV7-3 and TRBJ1-1; D gene uncertain. CDR3 loop: CASSLQPNTEAFF. The CDR3 bases are TGTGCCAGCAGCTTACAGCCGAACACTGAAGCTTTCTTT.